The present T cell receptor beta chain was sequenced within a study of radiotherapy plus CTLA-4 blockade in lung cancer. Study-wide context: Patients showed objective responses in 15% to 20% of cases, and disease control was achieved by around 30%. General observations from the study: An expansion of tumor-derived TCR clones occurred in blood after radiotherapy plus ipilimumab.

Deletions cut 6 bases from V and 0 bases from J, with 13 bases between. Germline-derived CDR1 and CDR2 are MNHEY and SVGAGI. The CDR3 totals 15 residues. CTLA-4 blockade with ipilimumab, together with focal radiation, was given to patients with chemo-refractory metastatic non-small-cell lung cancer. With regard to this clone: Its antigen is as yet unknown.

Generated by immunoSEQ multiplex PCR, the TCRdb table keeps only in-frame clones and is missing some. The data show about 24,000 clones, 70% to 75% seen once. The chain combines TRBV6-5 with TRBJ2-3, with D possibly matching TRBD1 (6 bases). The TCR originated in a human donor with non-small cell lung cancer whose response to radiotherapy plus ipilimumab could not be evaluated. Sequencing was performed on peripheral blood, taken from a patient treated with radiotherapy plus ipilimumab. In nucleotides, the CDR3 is TGTGCCAGCAGGCCTGGACAGACTAGCACAGATACGCAGTATTTT. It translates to CASRPGQTSTDTQYF.